This T cell receptor (beta chain) was obtained from a study of blood T cell repertoires in COVID-19. Overall study context: Collection of acute and convalescent COVID-19 samples took place in the United States, Italy and Spain. Sources were T cells, B-cell-depleted T cells, or PBMCs; the material itself was cDNA or gDNA.

Per the authors' pipeline: Amplification of reference gene primers was used by the study to estimate nucleated cell counts. Assay: immunoSEQ multiplex PCR; the TCRdb copy retains only in-frame clones and omits some. That table furnishes V, J and clone size, whereas the DNA furnished D and trimming. The repertoire consists of 100,000 to 150,000 clones, with around 85% occurring once and the leading ten covering approximately 8%. This clone came up a few times. The sequenced sample was peripheral blood. This clonotype was sampled from a man aged 70-80 years who had recovered from COVID-19.

The CDR3 sequence is CASSPLGRSNSPLHF. DNA of the CDR3: TGTGCCAGCAGCCCTCTCGGGAGATCGAACTCACCCCTCCACTTT. V gene TRBV7-8 combines with J gene TRBJ1-6, with no clear D. The CDR3 is 15 residues long. Germline V gene sequence: CDR1 SGHVS, CDR2 FQNEAQ. V lost 5 bases, J lost 10 bases, and 18 bases lay in between.